This TCR beta chain is from a study of response to subunit inactivated influenza vaccine. Findings of the study overall: The study's authors posited that every seasonal influenza vaccination enlists few new T cells.

This clonotype showed up just a few times. Its antigen is undetermined. This CDR3 comprises 16 residues. Germline V lookup: CDR1 SGHVS, CDR2 FQNEAQ. V was trimmed by 0 bases and J by 4 bases, leaving 12 bases between them. TCRdb reanalysed the RT-PCR reads using MiXCR and keeps one entry per CDR3 protein. There are roughly 570,000 distinct CDR3 sequences in the sample; 10% to 15% occur only once, and around 12% lies in the top ten. This chain joins TRBV7-8 and TRBJ2-2; tentatively, D is TRBD2 (6 bases). This clonotype was sampled from a man aged 50 or older who received an inactivated influenza vaccine. The sample was PBMCs from blood, taken roughly 48 days after vaccination. Here the CDR3 DNA reads TGTGCCAGCAGCTTAGCGGAGCCGGGACTCACCGGGGAGCTGTTTTTT. This gives the protein CASSLAEPGLTGELFF.